Reported below is one TCR beta chain. The antigen it binds to is not known. There are no base qualities to consult, and no much larger clone falls within one base. The data originate from a study of blood T cell repertoires in COVID-19 (dated by TCRdb to the early 2020s). Looking at the study overall: Collaborator samples came from the United States, Italy and Spain and covered acute and convalescent phases of COVID-19. The prospective study material was composed of cDNA or gDNA derived from T cells, B-cell-depleted T cells, or PBMCs. Deeply sampled blood TCRbeta repertoires from subjects exposed to, actively infected with, or recovered from COVID-19 were included in the dataset. The repertoires were made available in a free public database intended to serve as a resource for research on the immune response to SARS-CoV-2. Samples came from the ongoing ImmuneRACE study (first 160 participants) plus 1,254 subjects from 6 global collaborators. A de-identified subject ID, COVID-19 status, age in years and sex were almost always included in the sample metadata. Where available, HLA class I and class II types were taken from metadata supplied by the sample provider and were not determined by assay-based typing.

Collaborating institutions collected whole blood in K2EDTA tubes following their own protocols. For TCRbeta analysis, collaborators shipped samples as frozen whole blood, isolated PBMCs, or DNA extracted from either of those sample types. TCRbeta CDR3 regions were amplified from genomic DNA by means of the immunoSEQ Assay, a bias-controlled multiplex PCR. Turning to the authors' computational methods: The number of nucleated cells in each sample was estimated from the amplification of reference gene primers within the assay. To quantify the absolute abundance of each unique TCRbeta CDR3 rearrangement, sequence reads were collapsed and filtered. For each sample, productive Simpson clonality was calculated as the square root of Simpson's diversity index across productive rearrangements. As stored in TCRdb, this immuneACCESS dataset retains in-frame rearrangements with V and J assigned. A fraction of the clones does not appear; measured against another copy, unresolved V genes explain less than half of the discrepancy, and the remainder lacks a known reason. The V and J calls and clone size are taken from that table; D and trimming were inferred from the DNA. For this sample there are some 150,000 clones; 81% appear just once. Approximately 8.7% of the sample lies in the top ten.

Study-wide findings and limitations: Clinical and demographic metadata were provided uncurated, with the amount varying by source and participant.

Spanning cysteine to phenylalanine, the CDR3 consists of 13 amino acids. The only DNA kept is the CDR3, 39 bases in frame from the first base. CDR1 and CDR2, looked up from the germline V gene, are SNHLY and FYNNEI. Trimmed from V: 8 bases; trimmed from J: 6 bases; junction bases lacking a gene match: 7. The TCR sequence derives from a woman between 55 and 75 years old with active or convalescent COVID-19. Sequenced sample: peripheral blood. Rearrangement joined TRBV2 to TRBJ2-5, and 9 junction bases match TRBD2. For the CDR3, the sequence is CASVWTSEKTQYF. The sequenced DNA: TGTGCCAGCGTGTGGACTAGCGAGAAGACCCAGTACTTC.